This entry lists 21 T cell receptor beta chains sequenced from one sample in a study of blood T cell repertoires in COVID-19. This table comes from immunoSEQ multiplex PCR, and its TCRdb copy is limited to in-frame clones, with some not included. The sample records about 260,000 clones, around 88% being singletons. The sample was PBMCs or T cells enriched from blood (not recorded which). These receptors were collected from a woman in her forties or fifties who had recovered from COVID-19.

Remarks on this clone: Relative to the germline gene, one junction end is altered; a read error may explain this. This sequence joins TRBV6-6 and TRBJ2-7; D uncertain. Germline V lookup: CDR1 MNHNY, CDR2 SVGAGI (reference sequence). The CDR3 has 11 amino acids. The CDR3 sequence is CASSYSNEQYF. DNA of the CDR3: TGTGCCAGCAGTTACTCCAACGAGCAGTACTTC.

The rearrangement uses TRBV6-5 and TRBJ1-1; 8 bases agree with TRBD1. The CDR3 totals 14 residues. Germline CDR1 MNHEY, CDR2 SVGAGI. The V and J ends lost 7 bases and 0 bases, in that order; junction bases with no gene match: 4. The CDR3 region has the DNA TGTGCCAGCATATACAGGGGGATGAACACTGAAGCTTTCTTT. Protein product: CASIYRGMNTEAFF.

This clone was counted a few times. The chain links TRBV6-6 to TRBJ1-2, with a tentative D call TRBD1 (6 bases). Germline V lookup: CDR1 MNHNY, CDR2 SVGAGI (reference sequence). Trimming took off 6 bases at V and 4 bases at J, with 12 bases between the two ends. The CDR3 covers 13 residues. The CDR3, as DNA: TGTGCCAGCAGCCCAGGGGACCTCTATGGCTACACCTTC. Its translation is CASSPGDLYGYTF.

This chain links TRBV25-1 with TRBJ2-5, with 7 positions matching TRBD1. J lost 7 bases, V lost 4 bases, and 12 bases had no gene match. The germline CDR1 and CDR2 sequences are MGHDK and SYGVNS. The CDR3 sequence is 15 residues long. CDR3 residues: CASSAWDSLTGTQYF. The CDR3 nucleotides read TGTGCCAGCAGTGCTTGGGACAGCCTAACAGGGACCCAGTACTTC.

The CDR3 is CASSSSVSYGYTF. The CDR3, as DNA: TGTGCCAGCAGCTCGAGTGTTTCCTATGGCTACACCTTC. The gene calls are TRBV5-5 and TRBJ1-2, with D unclear. The CDR3 spans 13 residues. Germline CDR1 and CDR2: SGHKS and YYEKEE (reference sequence). With 3 bases removed from V and 4 bases from J, the gap between germline ends came to 10 bases. Full variable domain (rest looked up from reference TRBV5-5 and TRBJ1-2): DAGVTQSPTHLIKTRGQQVTLRCSPISGHKSVSWYQQVLGQGPQFIFQYYEKEERGRGNFPDRFSARQFPNYSSELNVNALLLGDSALYLCASSSSVSYGYTFGSGTRLTVV.

The chain has TRBV7-2 and TRBJ2-7; D remains ambiguous. V gave up 6 bases and J gave up 2 bases, with 11 bases separating them. Germline V gene sequence: CDR1 SGHTA, CDR2 FQGNSA. CDR3 length: 13 amino acids. The CDR3 loop reads CASSRNRAYEQYF. CDR3 coding DNA: TGTGCCAGCAGTCGAAACAGAGCCTACGAGCAGTACTTC.

The rearrangement links TRBV5-4 to TRBJ2-5; 8 bases line up with TRBD2. There are 18 residues in the CDR3. Trimming removed 5 bases from V and 0 bases from J; junction bases left unmatched: 15. Looked up from germline, CDR1 is SGHNT and CDR2 is YYREEE (reference sequence). CDR3 residues: CASRPFSREGQNQETQYF. The CDR3 bases are TGTGCCAGCAGACCTTTTTCCCGGGAGGGCCAAAACCAAGAGACCCAGTACTTC.

The rearrangement links TRBV6-2 or TRBV6-3 to TRBJ1-1; 7 bases match TRBD1. CDR1 and CDR2 from the germline V gene are MNHEY and SVGEGT. CDR3 length equals 19 residues. The V and J ends lost 2 bases and 5 bases, in that order; junction bases with no gene match: 20. CDR3 in amino acids: CASSYPTTGKEERTTEAFF. The CDR3 region has the DNA TGTGCCAGCAGTTACCCGACGACAGGGAAAGAGGAAAGAACAACTGAAGCTTTCTTT.

V is TRBV27 and J is TRBJ2-7; 9 nucleotides agree with TRBD1. The CDR3 is 14 residues long. Germline loops: CDR1 MNHEY, CDR2 SMNVEV (reference sequence). V lost 6 bases to trimming and J lost 5 bases; unmatched junction nucleotides: 8. Here the CDR3 DNA reads TGTGCCAGCAGCACTAATACAGGGGGCGACGAGCAGTACTTC. Translation: CASSTNTGGDEQYF.

The V gene is TRBV6-2 or TRBV6-3, the J gene TRBJ1-1; no clear D. Germline CDR1 reads MNHEY; CDR2 reads SVGEGT. The V and J ends lost 6 bases and 0 bases respectively, with 17 bases between them. The CDR3 consists of 16 residues. The CDR3 DNA is TGTGCCAGCAGCTTCGACCGGCGGAATATGAACACTGAAGCTTTCTTT. This codes for CASSFDRRNMNTEAFF.

The CDR3 spells CASSLLNEQFF. The CDR3 coding sequence is TGTGCCAGCAGCTTACTCAATGAGCAGTTCTTC. V usage is TRBV7-3 and J usage is TRBJ2-1; no clear D gene. Between the trimmed V and J ends, which lost 2 bases and 6 bases, there was a span of 2 bases. There are 11 residues in the CDR3. Germline loops: CDR1 SGHTA, CDR2 FQGTGA.

The chain combines TRBV5-8 with TRBJ1-6; 11 nucleotides agree with TRBD1. V was pared by 2 bases and J by 7 bases, with 5 bases of the junction left unmatched. Per the germline V gene, CDR1 is SGHTS and CDR2 is YDEGEE. The length of the CDR3 is 16 residues. CDR3 DNA sequence: TGTGCCAGCAGCTTCCTGGGACAGGGGGTGAATTCACCCCTCCACTTT. This translates into CASSFLGQGVNSPLHF.

The chain combines TRBV7-3 with TRBJ2-3; 8 nucleotides line up with TRBD1. The germline CDR1 and CDR2 sequences are SGHTA and FQGTGA. V was clipped by 5 bases and J by 5 bases; unmatched bases: 6. This CDR3 region has 14 residues. This chain's CDR3 is CASSRTGGRDTQYF. DNA of the CDR3: TGTGCCAGCAGCCGCACAGGGGGAAGAGATACGCAGTATTTT. Full variable domain (outside the CDR3, taken from reference TRBV7-3 and TRBJ2-3): GAGVSQTPSNKVTEKGKYVELRCDPISGHTALYWYRQSLGQGPEFLIYFQGTGAADDSGLPNDRFFAVRPEGSVSTLKIQRTERGDSAVYLCASSRTGGRDTQYFGPGTRLTVL.

This chain uses TRBV2 with TRBJ2-7; TRBD2 aligns across 7 bases. Germline CDR1 SNHLY, CDR2 FYNNEI. The trim removed 4 bases at V and 4 bases at J, leaving 4 bases unmatched. The CDR3 consists of 13 residues. The CDR3 sequence is CASSGQAGYEQYF. The CDR3, as DNA: TGTGCCAGCAGTGGCCAAGCGGGGTACGAGCAGTACTTC.

The chain combines TRBV2 with TRBJ2-3, with 9 bases lining up with TRBD2. From germline, CDR1 is SNHLY and CDR2 FYNNEI. This CDR3 has 16 amino acids. The V and J ends lost 2 bases and 3 bases, in that order; junction bases with no gene match: 6. CDR3 protein: CASSEWRGGRTDTQYF. The CDR3 DNA reads as TGTGCCAGCAGTGAATGGCGGGGGGGCCGGACAGATACGCAGTATTTT.

The rearrangement links TRBV7-2 to TRBJ1-1; D remains ambiguous. The CDR3 has 12 amino acids. V lost 0 bases and J lost 8, with 7 bases in between. Germline CDR1 and CDR2: SGHTA and FQGNSA. DNA for the CDR3: TGTGCCAGCAGCTTAGCGGGGAGAGAAGCTTTCTTT. It encodes CASSLAGREAFF.

This sequence joins TRBV6-5 and TRBJ1-1, with a possible D match to TRBD1 (6 bases). V was cut by 2 bases and J by 2 bases, with 12 bases left in between. In germline, CDR1 is MNHEY, CDR2 SVGAGI. The CDR3 has 15 residues. CDR3 sequence: CASSYGGRYNTEAFF. CDR3 nucleotide sequence: TGTGCCAGCAGTTACGGGGGCAGGTACAACACTGAAGCTTTCTTT.

This chain uses TRBV15 with TRBJ2-1; 14 bases align to TRBD2. The CDR3 has 17 residues. Germline V gene sequence: CDR1 LNHNV, CDR2 YYDKDF (reference sequence). Trimming at V came to 4 bases and at J to 9 bases, leaving 11 bases not matched to a gene. The CDR3 sequence is CATSTRRGGTSGSEQFF. CDR3 sequence (DNA): TGTGCCACCAGCACCCGCCGGGGCGGGACTAGCGGGAGTGAGCAGTTCTTC. The whole variable domain, remainder taken from reference TRBV15 and TRBJ2-1, is DAMVIQNPRYQVTQFGKPVTLSCSQTLNHNVMYWYQQKSSQAPKLLFHYYDKDFNNEADTPDNFQSRRPNTSFCFLDIRSPGLGDTAMYLCATSTRRGGTSGSEQFFGPGTRLTVL.

The genes are TRBV28 and TRBJ1-5, with D maybe TRBD1 (6 bases). Germline V CDR1 and CDR2: MDHEN, SYDVKM. V was trimmed by 8 bases and J by 5 bases, leaving 16 bases between them. This CDR3 region has 14 residues. Here the CDR3 reads CASSGEGGHQPQHF. The CDR3 nucleotides are TGTGCCAGCTCCGGGGAGGGGGGACATCAGCCCCAGCATTTT.

There are a few counts of this clone. This chain links TRBV7-2 with TRBJ1-3; no reliable D call. The V gene lost 5 bases and the J gene lost 1 base, with 15 bases spanning the gap. This CDR3 is 16 amino acids long. The V gene's germline CDR1 is SGHTA and CDR2 FQGNSA. CDR3 nucleotides: TGTGCCAGCAGCCCGGGTCCTGACCGTTCTGGAAACACCATATATTTT. Amino acid sequence: CASSPGPDRSGNTIYF.

This chain connects TRBV5-4 to TRBJ2-1, with D hard to call. This CDR3 contains 13 residues. Deletions cut 4 bases from V and 5 bases from J, with 10 bases between. Germline CDR1 and CDR2: SGHNT and YYREEE (reference sequence). The DNA for the CDR3 is TGTGCCAGCAGCCCTCAGGTAAACAATGAGCAGTTCTTC. This encodes CASSPQVNNEQFF.